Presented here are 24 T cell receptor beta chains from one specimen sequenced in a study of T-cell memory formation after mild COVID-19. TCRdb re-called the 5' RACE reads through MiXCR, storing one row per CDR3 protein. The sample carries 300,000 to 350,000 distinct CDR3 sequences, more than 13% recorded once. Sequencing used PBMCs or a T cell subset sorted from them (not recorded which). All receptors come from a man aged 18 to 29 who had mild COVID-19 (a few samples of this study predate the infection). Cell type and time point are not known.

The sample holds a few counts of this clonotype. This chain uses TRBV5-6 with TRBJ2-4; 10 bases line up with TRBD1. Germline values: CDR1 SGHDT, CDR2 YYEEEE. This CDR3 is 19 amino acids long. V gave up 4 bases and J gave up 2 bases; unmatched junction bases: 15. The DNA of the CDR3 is TGTGCCAGCAGCCAATGGACAGGGGGAGATTACCTCTCCAAAAACATTCAGTACTTC. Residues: CASSQWTGGDYLSKNIQYF.

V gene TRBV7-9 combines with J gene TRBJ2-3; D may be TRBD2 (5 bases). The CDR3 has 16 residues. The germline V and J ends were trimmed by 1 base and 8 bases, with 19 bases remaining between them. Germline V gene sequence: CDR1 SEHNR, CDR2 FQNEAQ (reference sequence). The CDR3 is CASSLGVLVNGGTQYF. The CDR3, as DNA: TGTGCCAGCAGCTTAGGGGTCCTAGTTAACGGAGGTACGCAGTATTTT.

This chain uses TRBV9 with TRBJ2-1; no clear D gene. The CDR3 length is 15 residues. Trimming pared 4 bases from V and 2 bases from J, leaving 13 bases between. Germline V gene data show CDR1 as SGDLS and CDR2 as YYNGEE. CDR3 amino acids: CASSRNTLAYNEQFF. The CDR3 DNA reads TGTGCCAGCAGCCGAAATACTCTAGCCTACAATGAGCAGTTCTTC.

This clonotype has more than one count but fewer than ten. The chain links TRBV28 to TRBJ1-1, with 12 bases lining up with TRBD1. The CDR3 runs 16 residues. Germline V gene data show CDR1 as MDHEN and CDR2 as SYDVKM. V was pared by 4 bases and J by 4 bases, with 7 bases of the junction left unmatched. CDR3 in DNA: TGTGCCAGCAGTTCCCCGGGACAGGGGGCCGGCACTGAAGCTTTCTTT. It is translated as CASSSPGQGAGTEAFF.

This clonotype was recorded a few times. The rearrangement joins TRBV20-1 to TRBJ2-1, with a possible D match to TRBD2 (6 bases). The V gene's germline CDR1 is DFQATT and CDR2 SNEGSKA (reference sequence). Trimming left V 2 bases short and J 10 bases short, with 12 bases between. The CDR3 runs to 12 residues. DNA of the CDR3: TGCAGTGCTAGATCCCTAGCGCGGGAGCAGTTCTTC. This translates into CSARSLAREQFF.

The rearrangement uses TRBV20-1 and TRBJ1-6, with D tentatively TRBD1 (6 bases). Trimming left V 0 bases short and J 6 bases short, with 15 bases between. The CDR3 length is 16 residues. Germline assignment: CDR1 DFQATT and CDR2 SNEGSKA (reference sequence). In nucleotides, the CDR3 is TGCAGTGCTAGAGATCGGGCAGGGGAGTTTAATTCACCCCTCCACTTT. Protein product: CSARDRAGEFNSPLHF.

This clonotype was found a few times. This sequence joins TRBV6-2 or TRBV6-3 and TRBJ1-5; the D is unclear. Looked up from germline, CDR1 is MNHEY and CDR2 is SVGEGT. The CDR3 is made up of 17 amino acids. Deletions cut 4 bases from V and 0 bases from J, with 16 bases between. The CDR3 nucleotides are TGTGCCAGCAGTTCTATGATTACGGTGAATAGCAATCAGCCCCAGCATTTT. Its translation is CASSSMITVNSNQPQHF.

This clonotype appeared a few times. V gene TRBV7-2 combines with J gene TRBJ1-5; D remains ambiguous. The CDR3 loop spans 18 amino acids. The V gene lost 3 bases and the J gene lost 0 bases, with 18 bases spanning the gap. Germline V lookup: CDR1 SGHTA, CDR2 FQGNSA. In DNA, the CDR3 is TGTGCCAGCAGCTTTTTGGGATTTCCAAGATATAGCAATCAGCCCCAGCATTTT. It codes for CASSFLGFPRYSNQPQHF.

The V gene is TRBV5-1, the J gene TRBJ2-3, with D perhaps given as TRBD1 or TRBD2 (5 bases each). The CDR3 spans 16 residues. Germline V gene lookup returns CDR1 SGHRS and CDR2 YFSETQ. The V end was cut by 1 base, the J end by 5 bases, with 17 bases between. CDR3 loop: CASSLLGRDEGDTQYF. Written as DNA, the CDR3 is TGCGCCAGCAGCTTGTTGGGCAGGGACGAGGGAGATACGCAGTATTTT.

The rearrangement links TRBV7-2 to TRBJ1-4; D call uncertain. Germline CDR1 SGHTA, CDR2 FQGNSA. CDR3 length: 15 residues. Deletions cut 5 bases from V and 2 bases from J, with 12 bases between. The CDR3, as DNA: TGTGCCAGCAGCCCCTCAGGAGGGACTAATGAAAAACTGTTTTTT. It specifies CASSPSGGTNEKLFF.

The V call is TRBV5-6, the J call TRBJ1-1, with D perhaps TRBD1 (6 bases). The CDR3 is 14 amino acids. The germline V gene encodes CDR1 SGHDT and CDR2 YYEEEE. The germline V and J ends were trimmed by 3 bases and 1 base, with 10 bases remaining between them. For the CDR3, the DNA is TGTGCCAGCAGCTGGACAGCTGAGAACACTGAAGCTTTCTTT. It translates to CASSWTAENTEAFF.

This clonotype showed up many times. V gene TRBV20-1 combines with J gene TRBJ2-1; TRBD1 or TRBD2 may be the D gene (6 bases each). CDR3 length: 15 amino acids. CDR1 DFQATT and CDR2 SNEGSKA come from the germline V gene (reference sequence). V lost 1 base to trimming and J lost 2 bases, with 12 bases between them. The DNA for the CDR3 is TGCAGTGCTAGAGCCGAGGAGGGGGCCTACAATGAGCAGTTCTTC. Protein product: CSARAEEGAYNEQFF.

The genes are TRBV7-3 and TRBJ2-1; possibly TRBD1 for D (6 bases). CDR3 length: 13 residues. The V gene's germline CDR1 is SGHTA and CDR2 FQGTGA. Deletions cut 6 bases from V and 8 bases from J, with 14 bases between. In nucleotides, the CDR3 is TGTGCCAGCAGAAGCCGCAGGGGCGATGAGCAGTTCTTC. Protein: CASRSRRGDEQFF.

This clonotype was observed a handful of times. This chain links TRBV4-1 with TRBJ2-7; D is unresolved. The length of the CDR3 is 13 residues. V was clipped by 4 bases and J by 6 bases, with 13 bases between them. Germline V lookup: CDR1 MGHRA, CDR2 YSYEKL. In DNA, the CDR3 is TGCGCCAGCAGCCTCACCACCAAGTCCGAGCAGTACTTC. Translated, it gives CASSLTTKSEQYF.

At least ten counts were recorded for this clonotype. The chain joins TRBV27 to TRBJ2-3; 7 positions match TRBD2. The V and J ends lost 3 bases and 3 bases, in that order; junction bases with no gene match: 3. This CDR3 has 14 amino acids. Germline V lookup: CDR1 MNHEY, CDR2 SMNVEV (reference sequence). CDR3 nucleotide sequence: TGTGCCAGCAGTTTCCGACTAGCTACAGATACGCAGTATTTT. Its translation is CASSFRLATDTQYF.

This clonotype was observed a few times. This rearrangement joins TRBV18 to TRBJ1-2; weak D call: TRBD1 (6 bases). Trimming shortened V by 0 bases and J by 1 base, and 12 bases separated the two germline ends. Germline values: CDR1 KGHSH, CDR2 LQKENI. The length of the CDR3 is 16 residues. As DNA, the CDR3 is TGTGCCAGCTCACCACCGTATCAGGGGATTAACTATGGCTACACCTTC. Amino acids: CASSPPYQGINYGYTF.

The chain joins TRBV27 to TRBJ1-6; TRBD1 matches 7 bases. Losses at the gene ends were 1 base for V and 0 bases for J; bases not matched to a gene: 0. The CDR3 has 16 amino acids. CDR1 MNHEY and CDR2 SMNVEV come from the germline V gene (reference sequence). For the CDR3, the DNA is TGTGCCAGCAGTTTATGGGACAGCTCCTATAATTCACCCCTCCACTTT. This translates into CASSLWDSSYNSPLHF.

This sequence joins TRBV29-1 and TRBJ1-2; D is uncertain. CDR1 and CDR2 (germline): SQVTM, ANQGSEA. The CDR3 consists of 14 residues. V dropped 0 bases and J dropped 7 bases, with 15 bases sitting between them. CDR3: CSVEDHGFPTGYTF. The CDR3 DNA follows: TGCAGCGTTGAAGATCATGGGTTCCCTACTGGCTACACCTTC.

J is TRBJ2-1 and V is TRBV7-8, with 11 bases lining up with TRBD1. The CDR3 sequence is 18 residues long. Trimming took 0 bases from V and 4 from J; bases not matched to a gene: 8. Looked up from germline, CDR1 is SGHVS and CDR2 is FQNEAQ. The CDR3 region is CASSLASRTGGLYNEQFF. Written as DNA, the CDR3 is TGTGCCAGCAGCTTAGCGTCCCGGACAGGGGGCTTATACAATGAGCAGTTCTTC.

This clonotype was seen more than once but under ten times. The CDR3 sequence is CASSQLAGAAKNIQYF. The CDR3 region has the DNA TGTGCCAGCAGCCAATTAGCGGGGGCAGCCAAAAACATTCAGTACTTC. This chain joins TRBV7-2 and TRBJ2-4; 9 bases match TRBD2. V lost 5 bases and J lost 0; bases outside the gene matches: 5. This CDR3 spans 16 amino acids. The germline gives CDR1 SGHTA, CDR2 FQGNSA.

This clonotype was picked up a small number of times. This CDR3 is CASSFATGENIQYF. CDR3 nucleotides: TGCGCCAGCAGCTTCGCGACAGGGGAAAACATTCAGTACTTC. The rearrangement joins TRBV5-1 to TRBJ2-4; 8 positions agree with TRBD1. J lost 5 bases, V lost 2 bases, and 3 bases had no gene match. The CDR3 has 14 residues. Germline V gene lookup returns CDR1 SGHRS and CDR2 YFSETQ. The whole variable domain, remainder taken from reference TRBV5-1 and TRBJ2-4, is KAGVTQTPRYLIKTRGQQVTLSCSPISGHRSVSWYQQTPGQGLQFLFEYFSETQRNKGNFPGRFSGRQFSNSRSEMNVSTLELGDSALYLCASSFATGENIQYFGAGTRLSVL.

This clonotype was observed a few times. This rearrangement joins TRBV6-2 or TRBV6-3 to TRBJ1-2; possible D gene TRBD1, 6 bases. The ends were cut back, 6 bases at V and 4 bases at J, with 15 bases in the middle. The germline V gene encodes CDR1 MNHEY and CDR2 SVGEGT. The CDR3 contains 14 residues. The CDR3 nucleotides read TGTGCCAGCAGGCGAGCGGGGGGCGGCTATGGCTACACCTTC. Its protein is CASRRAGGGYGYTF.

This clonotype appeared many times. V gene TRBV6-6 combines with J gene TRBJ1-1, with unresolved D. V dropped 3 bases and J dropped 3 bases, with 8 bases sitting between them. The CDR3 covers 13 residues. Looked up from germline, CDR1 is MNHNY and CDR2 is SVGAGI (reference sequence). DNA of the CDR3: TGTGCCAGCAGTTATGTGCCTGACACTGAAGCTTTCTTT. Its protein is CASSYVPDTEAFF.

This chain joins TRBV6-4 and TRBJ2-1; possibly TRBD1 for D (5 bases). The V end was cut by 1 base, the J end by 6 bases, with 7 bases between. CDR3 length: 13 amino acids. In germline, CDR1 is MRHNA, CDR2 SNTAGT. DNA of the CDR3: TGTGCCAGCAGTGACTGGCAGGGCAATGAGCAGTTCTTC. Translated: CASSDWQGNEQFF.